What follows are 24 T cell receptor beta chains derived from one specimen sequenced in a study of early T cells in non-severe SARS-CoV-2 infection (dated by TCRdb to the early 2020s). The library was built by means of 5' RACE. Sequencing was carried out with a NextSeq 500. TCRdb itself trimmed the public reads at Q25 with fastp, ran MiXCR and retained productive beta chains. Every distinct CDR3 protein forms one entry, paired with its most common genes and DNA. Across this sample there are about 77,000 distinct CDR3 sequences, with 8.5% to 10% seen only once. 4.8% of the sample comes from the top ten. Sample: whole blood. These receptors all stem from an adult who was a healthcare worker with PCR-confirmed SARS-CoV-2 infection or an uninfected control (not recorded which).

This clonotype showed up many times. The CDR3 is CAISGPRDRGLSGANVLTF. The CDR3 DNA reads TGTGCCATCAGTGGGCCGCGGGACAGGGGGTTGTCTGGGGCCAACGTCCTGACTTTC. The chain combines TRBV10-3 with TRBJ2-6; 11 nucleotides align to TRBD1. The ends lost 4 bases at V and 1 base at J; junction bases unmatched: 9. CDR3 length: 19 residues. Per germline, CDR1 ENHRY and CDR2 SYGVKD.

The chain uses TRBV27 and TRBJ2-2; D is possibly TRBD1 or TRBD2 (6 bases each). There are 19 residues in the CDR3. Germline lookup yields CDR1 MNHEY and CDR2 SMNVEV (reference sequence). V was trimmed by 8 bases and J by 6 bases, leaving 31 bases between them. DNA of the CDR3: TGTGCCAGCCCTTTTGGGGGGCAGATCGGTAAAAGTTCGGCCGGGGAGCTGTTTTTT. Translating gives CASPFGGQIGKSSAGELFF.

The chain is built from TRBV4-1 and TRBJ2-1, with 12 bases that match TRBD2. Germline CDR1 is MGHRA and CDR2 is YSYEKL. The V and J ends lost 3 bases and 6 bases, in that order; junction bases with no gene match: 9. The CDR3 is 17 residues long. The CDR3 protein is CASSHRTSGALVNEQFF. The CDR3 region has the DNA TGCGCCAGCAGCCACCGGACTAGCGGGGCCTTAGTCAATGAGCAGTTCTTC.

This clonotype has at least ten counts. The chain is built from TRBV12-3 or TRBV12-4 and TRBJ2-5; 8 bases line up with TRBD1. This CDR3 comprises 14 residues. Germline trimming cut 6 bases from V and 1 base from J; bases unmatched to any gene: 4. CDR3 sequence: CASRETGGQETQYF. In nucleotides, the CDR3 is TGTGCCAGCAGAGAAACAGGGGGCCAAGAGACCCAGTACTTC.

This clonotype has ten or more counts. V usage is TRBV3-1 and J usage is TRBJ1-2; 12 nucleotides agree with TRBD1. Germline V lookup: CDR1 LGHDT, CDR2 YNNKEL (reference sequence). The CDR3 totals 17 residues. The junction had 9 bases not matched to a gene; V was cut back by 3 bases and J by 4 bases. This CDR3 reads CASSQSRDRGLGYGYTF. CDR3 bases: TGTGCCAGCAGCCAGTCCCGGGACAGGGGGCTAGGCTATGGCTACACCTTC. Supplemented by reference TRBV3-1 and TRBJ1-2, the full variable domain reads DTAVSQTPKYLVTQMGNDKSIKCEQNLGHDTMYWYKQDSKKFLKIMFSYNNKELIINETVPNRFSPKSPDKAHLNLHINSLELGDSAVYFCASSQSRDRGLGYGYTFGSGTRLTVV.

This clonotype was seen repeatedly, ten times or more. The J gene is TRBJ2-5, the V gene TRBV10-1, with D possibly TRBD1 on 5 matching bases. Deletions cut 4 bases from V and 4 bases from J, with 13 bases between. The germline gives CDR1 WNHNN, CDR2 SYGVQD (reference sequence). The CDR3 contains 14 residues. CDR3 region: CASSAVGLGETQYF. In nucleotides, the CDR3 is TGCGCCAGCAGTGCGGTGGGGCTTGGAGAGACCCAGTACTTC.

The chain combines TRBV6-1 with TRBJ1-5; the D gene is possibly TRBD1 (6 bases). V dropped 1 base and J dropped 0 bases, with 13 bases sitting between them. Germline lookup yields CDR1 MNHNS and CDR2 SASEGT. The length of the CDR3 is 17 residues. CDR3 sequence: CASSEELGDISNQPQHF. The CDR3 region has the DNA TGTGCCAGCAGTGAAGAGTTGGGGGACATTAGCAATCAGCCCCAGCATTTT.

In this sample, this clonotype turned up a few times. The chain recombines TRBV28 with TRBJ2-1, with 8 bases identical to TRBD2. V gave up 9 bases and J gave up 0 bases; unmatched junction bases: 1. The germline V gene has CDR1 MDHEN and CDR2 SYDVKM. The CDR3 has 13 amino acids. The CDR3 region has the DNA TGTGCCAGTACTAGCGGCTCCTACAATGAGCAGTTCTTC. The encoded protein is CASTSGSYNEQFF.

Only a few counts were recorded for this clonotype. The J gene is TRBJ2-1, the V gene TRBV4-2; 7 bases map to TRBD2. V dropped 1 base and J dropped 7; count of bases not matched to a gene: 10. The CDR3 covers 16 residues. Germline assignment: CDR1 LGHNA and CDR2 YNFKEQ. This chain's CDR3 is CASSQVAVLGRNEQFF. CDR3 sequence (DNA): TGTGCCAGCAGCCAAGTTGCGGTCCTCGGGAGGAATGAGCAGTTCTTC.

The chain couples TRBV10-3 to TRBJ2-1; D is unclear. This CDR3 contains 13 residues. V was shortened by 4 bases and J by 6 bases, with 10 bases between the two germline ends. The germline V gene encodes CDR1 ENHRY and CDR2 SYGVKD. The CDR3 DNA reads as TGTGCCATCAGTGGTGGCCAGGTCAATGAGCAGTTCTTC. Residues: CAISGGQVNEQFF.

This clonotype was counted at least ten times. The chain links TRBV7-3 to TRBJ1-3; D may be TRBD1 (5 bases). V dropped 3 bases and J dropped 5 bases, with 20 bases sitting between them. Germline loops: CDR1 SGHTA, CDR2 FQGTGA. The CDR3 is 17 amino acids. The CDR3 region has the DNA TGTGCCAGCAGCTTTAAGGGCCTGGACAACGGGCGAAACACCATATATTTT. It codes for CASSFKGLDNGRNTIYF.

The J gene is TRBJ1-1, the V gene TRBV4-1; possible D gene TRBD1, 6 bases. The CDR3 totals 15 residues. Germline V lookup: CDR1 MGHRA, CDR2 YSYEKL. Trimming left V 2 bases short and J 2 bases short, with 12 bases between. The CDR3 coding sequence is TGCGCCAGCAGCCAAAAAACAGGGACCAACACTGAAGCTTTCTTT. Its translation: CASSQKTGTNTEAFF.

There are a few counts of this clonotype. The chain couples TRBV30 to TRBJ2-2; the match to TRBD2 covers 12 bases. The CDR3 is 15 residues long. After removal of 1 base from V and 6 bases from J, the junction contained 3 bases not matched to a gene. Per germline, CDR1 GTSNPN and CDR2 SVGIG (reference sequence). CDR3 sequence: CAWSASGRASGELFF. CDR3 DNA sequence: TGTGCCTGGAGTGCTAGCGGGAGGGCATCCGGGGAGCTGTTTTTT.

The chain joins TRBV3-1 to TRBJ2-4; D may be TRBD2 (6 bases). The V and J ends lost 6 bases and 3 bases respectively, with 15 bases between them. Germline assignment: CDR1 LGHDT and CDR2 YNNKEL (reference sequence). The CDR3 is made up of 15 amino acids. Written as DNA, the CDR3 is TGTGCCAGCAGTCATTATCGGGAGTACAAAAACATTCAGTACTTC. Protein: CASSHYREYKNIQYF.

This clonotype has a count of ten or more. The chain has TRBV6-1 and TRBJ2-5; possibly TRBD1 or TRBD2 for D (7 bases each). The germline V gene encodes CDR1 MNHNS and CDR2 SASEGT. Trimming shortened V by 3 bases and J by 2 bases, and 10 bases separated the two germline ends. This CDR3 is 14 amino acids long. Here the CDR3 DNA reads TGTGCCAGCAGTGATCAGGGGGGGCAAGAGACCCAGTACTTC. It yields the protein CASSDQGGQETQYF.

This clonotype was seen many times. The chain uses TRBV6-4 and TRBJ2-2; the match to TRBD2 covers 10 bases. Germline V gene lookup returns CDR1 MRHNA and CDR2 SNTAGT. Unmatched junction bases numbered 8, after V lost 2 bases and J lost 5 bases. The CDR3 runs 17 residues. The CDR3 is CASSDRLAGDGTGELFF. Here the CDR3 DNA reads TGTGCCAGCAGTGACCGGCTAGCGGGGGATGGGACCGGGGAGCTGTTTTTT.

The rearrangement uses TRBV28 and TRBJ1-1; possible D gene TRBD1, 5 bases. This CDR3 has 15 amino acids. Germline CDR1 and CDR2: MDHEN and SYDVKM. V dropped 2 bases and J dropped 1 base, with 11 bases sitting between them. The CDR3 sequence: CASSLRGGSNTEAFF. The CDR3 DNA follows: TGTGCCAGCAGTTTACGTGGGGGGTCGAACACTGAAGCTTTCTTT.

The sample holds many counts of this clonotype. The chain combines TRBV27 with TRBJ2-1, with 14 bases fitting TRBD2. Per the germline V gene, CDR1 is MNHEY and CDR2 is SMNVEV (reference sequence). V shed 6 bases, J shed 8 bases, and the junction held 6 bases outside the gene matches. The CDR3 consists of 15 residues. CDR3 amino acids: CASSRGLAGGYEQFF. DNA of the CDR3: TGTGCCAGCAGCCGCGGACTAGCGGGAGGATATGAGCAGTTCTTC.

This clonotype was seen many times. The V call is TRBV2, the J call TRBJ1-1; D not certain. Looked up from germline, CDR1 is SNHLY and CDR2 is FYNNEI. Trimming took 4 bases from V and 1 from J, leaving 7 bases between them. This CDR3 is built from 13 residues. This CDR3 is CASSVMGNTEAFF. The CDR3 DNA reads TGTGCCAGCAGTGTCATGGGGAACACTGAAGCTTTCTTT.

This rearrangement joins TRBV28 to TRBJ2-5, with D perhaps matching TRBD2 (5 bases). CDR3 length: 13 residues. V was trimmed by 6 bases and J by 1 base, leaving 9 bases between them. CDR1 and CDR2 from the germline V gene are MDHEN and SYDVKM. In DNA form, the CDR3 reads TGTGCCAGCAGGAGGACTTTCCAAGAGACCCAGTACTTC. Amino acids: CASRRTFQETQYF.

This clonotype was seen more than once but under ten times. The chain joins TRBV30 to TRBJ2-2; D is uncertain. Trimming removed 3 bases at V and 2 bases at J, with 7 bases between. This CDR3 is 13 amino acids long. Per germline, CDR1 GTSNPN and CDR2 SVGIG (reference sequence). The CDR3 protein is CAWRQINTGELFF. DNA for the CDR3: TGTGCCTGGAGACAGATAAACACCGGGGAGCTGTTTTTT.

Many counts were recorded for this clonotype. The chain has TRBV20-1 and TRBJ2-1; 10 positions match TRBD2. The CDR3 length is 15 residues. Per germline, CDR1 DFQATT and CDR2 SNEGSKA (reference sequence). The trim removed 0 bases at V and 10 bases at J, leaving 9 bases unmatched. CDR3 in DNA: TGCAGTGCTAGAGATCGGCTAGCGGGAGTGGGAGAGCAGTTCTTC. Protein product: CSARDRLAGVGEQFF.

This clonotype was seen ten or more times. The genes are TRBV27 and TRBJ1-5; 7 nucleotides align to TRBD1. Germline loops: CDR1 MNHEY, CDR2 SMNVEV (reference sequence). The CDR3 consists of 13 residues. J was trimmed by 7 bases and V by 5 bases; bases with no gene match: 5. The CDR3 nucleotides are TGTGCCAGCAGTACTGGGACAGTCCAGCCCCAGCATTTT. It encodes CASSTGTVQPQHF.

In its sample, this clonotype was seen many times. This chain uses TRBV27 with TRBJ1-2, with D possibly TRBD1 on 6 matching bases. This CDR3 contains 13 residues. Trimming removed 6 bases at V and 4 bases at J, with 12 bases between. Germline CDR1 and CDR2: MNHEY and SMNVEV (reference sequence). CDR3 in DNA: TGTGCCAGCAGCTACAGGGCGGGCTATGGCTACACCTTC. It translates to CASSYRAGYGYTF.